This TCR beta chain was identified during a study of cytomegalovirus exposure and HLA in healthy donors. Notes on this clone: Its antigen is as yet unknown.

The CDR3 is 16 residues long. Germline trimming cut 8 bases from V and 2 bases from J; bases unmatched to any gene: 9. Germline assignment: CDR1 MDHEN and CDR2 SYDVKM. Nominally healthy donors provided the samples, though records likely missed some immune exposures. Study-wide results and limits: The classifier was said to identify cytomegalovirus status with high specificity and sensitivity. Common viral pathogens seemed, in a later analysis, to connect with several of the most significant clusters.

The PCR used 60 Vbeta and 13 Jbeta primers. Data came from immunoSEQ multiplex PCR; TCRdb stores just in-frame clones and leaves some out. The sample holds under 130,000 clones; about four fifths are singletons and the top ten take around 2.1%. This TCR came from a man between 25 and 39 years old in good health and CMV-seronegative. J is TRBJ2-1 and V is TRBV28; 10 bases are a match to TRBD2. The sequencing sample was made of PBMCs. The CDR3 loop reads CASLSLTSGTYNEQFF. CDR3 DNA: TGTGCCAGCCTCTCCCTCACTAGCGGGACCTACAATGAGCAGTTCTTC.